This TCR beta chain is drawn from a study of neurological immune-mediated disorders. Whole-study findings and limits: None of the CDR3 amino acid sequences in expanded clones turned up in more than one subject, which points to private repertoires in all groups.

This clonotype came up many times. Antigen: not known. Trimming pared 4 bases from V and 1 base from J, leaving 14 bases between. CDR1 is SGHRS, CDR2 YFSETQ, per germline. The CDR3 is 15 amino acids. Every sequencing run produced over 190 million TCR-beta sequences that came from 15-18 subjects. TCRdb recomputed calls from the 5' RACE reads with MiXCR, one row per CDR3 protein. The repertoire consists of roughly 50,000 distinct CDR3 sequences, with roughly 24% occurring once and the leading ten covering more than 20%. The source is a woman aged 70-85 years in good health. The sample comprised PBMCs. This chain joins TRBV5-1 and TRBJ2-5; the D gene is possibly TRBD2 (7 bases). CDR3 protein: CASSGEGHLQETQYF. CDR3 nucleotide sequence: TGCGCCAGCAGCGGGGAGGGACACCTCCAAGAGACCCAGTACTTC.